This T cell receptor (beta chain) came from a study of OX40 agonist ivuxolimab in advanced cancers. Across the whole study: Patients were treated with ivuxolimab, an agonistic anti-OX40 (CD134) antibody. Patients achieving partial responses numbered three: one hepatocellular carcinoma case and two cutaneous melanoma cases.

Study-wide findings and caveats: In general, CD8+ T cells held more expanded clones than CD4+ did, on average. Dose levels from 0.1 to 3.0 mg/kg saw CD4+ and CD8+ blood T cells expand clonally by week 6.

The V end was cut by 6 bases, the J end by 8 bases, with 17 bases between. This CDR3 has 14 amino acids. Germline V gives CDR1 MNHEY, CDR2 SVGAGI. The repertoire was sequenced with immunoSEQ multiplex PCR; TCRdb's copy has only in-frame clones and lacks some. Of tens of thousands of clones in the sample, roughly 80% were seen once. This clone has only one observation. No antigen is known for it. The receptor's source is an adult with an advanced solid tumor such as melanoma, head and neck, liver or kidney cancer. The chain is built from TRBV6-5 and TRBJ2-1; D might be TRBD1 (5 bases). The sample consisted of CD4+ or CD8+ T cells sorted from blood, taken in a trial of the OX40 agonist ivuxolimab. CDR3 loop: CASRGEVGSDEQFF. CDR3 DNA sequence: TGTGCCAGCAGAGGGGAAGTGGGGTCGGATGAGCAGTTCTTC.